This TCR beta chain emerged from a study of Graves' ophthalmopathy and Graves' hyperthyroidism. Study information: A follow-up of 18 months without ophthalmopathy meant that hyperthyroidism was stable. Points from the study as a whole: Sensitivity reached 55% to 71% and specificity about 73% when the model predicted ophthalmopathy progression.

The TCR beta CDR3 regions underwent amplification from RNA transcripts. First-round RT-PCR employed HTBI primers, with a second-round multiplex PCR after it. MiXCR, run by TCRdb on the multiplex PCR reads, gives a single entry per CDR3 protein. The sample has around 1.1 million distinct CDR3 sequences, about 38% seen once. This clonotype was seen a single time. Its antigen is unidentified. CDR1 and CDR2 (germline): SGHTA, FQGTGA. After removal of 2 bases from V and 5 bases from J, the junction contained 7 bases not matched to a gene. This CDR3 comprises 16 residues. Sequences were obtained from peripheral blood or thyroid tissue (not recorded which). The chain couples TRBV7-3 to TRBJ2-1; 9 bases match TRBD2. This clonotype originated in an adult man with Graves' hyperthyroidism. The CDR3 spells CASSLGPAGGHNEQFF. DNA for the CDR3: TGTGCCAGCAGCTTAGGCCCAGCGGGAGGCCACAATGAGCAGTTCTTC.